This T cell receptor beta chain was retrieved from a study of T-cell reconstitution after alpha-beta-depleted transplantation in children. Study observations and caveats: At around two months after transplant, the alpha-beta T cells were reportedly derived from several hundred expanded clones that came from non-depleted graft cells. At day 60, the high TCRbeta diversity found in some patients originated from recipient T cells and thymic progenitors that had survived.

Germline V gene lookup returns CDR1 MNHEY and CDR2 SVGEGT. V lost 5 bases and J 4 bases, leaving 12 bases between the germline ends. This CDR3 is 14 amino acids long. To note about this clonotype: Its target is unknown.

This sample's TCRbeta library carried unique molecular identifier barcodes. One entry per CDR3 protein results from TCRdb running MiXCR on the PCR reads. The table records 700,000 to 950,000 distinct CDR3 sequences, about 16% of them present only once. This sequence originates from a male patient under 18 who had a stem cell transplant for acute lymphoblastic leukemia, so the T cells may come from the graft donor. The genes are TRBV6-2 or TRBV6-3 and TRBJ2-1; TRBD2 is a possible D gene (5 bases). Sequenced material: PBMCs, mostly from graft donor cells, taken 360 days after TCRalphabeta/CD19-depleted stem cell transplant. The chain's CDR3 is CASSPWTGYNEQFF. Here the CDR3 DNA reads TGTGCCAGCAGTCCCTGGACTGGTTACAATGAGCAGTTCTTC.